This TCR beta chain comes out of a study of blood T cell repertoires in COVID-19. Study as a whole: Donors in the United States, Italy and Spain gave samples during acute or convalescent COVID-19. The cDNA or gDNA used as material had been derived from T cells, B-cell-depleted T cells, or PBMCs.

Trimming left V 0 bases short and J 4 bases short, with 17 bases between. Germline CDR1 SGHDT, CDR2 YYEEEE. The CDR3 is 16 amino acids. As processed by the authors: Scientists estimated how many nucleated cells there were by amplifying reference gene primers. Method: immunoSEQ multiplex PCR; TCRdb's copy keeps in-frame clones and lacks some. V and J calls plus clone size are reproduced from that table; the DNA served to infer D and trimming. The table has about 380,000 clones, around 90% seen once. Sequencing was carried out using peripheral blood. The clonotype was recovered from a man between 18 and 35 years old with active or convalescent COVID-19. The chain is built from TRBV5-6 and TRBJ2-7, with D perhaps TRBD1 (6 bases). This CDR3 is CASSLAAQGDVYEQYF. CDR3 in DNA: TGTGCCAGCAGCTTGGCCGCACAGGGAGATGTTTACGAGCAGTACTTC.